Sequencing of this TCR beta chain was carried out in a study of brain T cells in children with intractable seizures. V trimming: 0 bases; J trimming: 4 bases; junction bases outside the gene matches: 6. The germline CDR1 and CDR2 sequences are MNHEY and SVGAGI. The CDR3 covers 16 residues. The sample's time point: blood from clinic visit 5 months post-surgery; TSC patient then seizure free. Surgery cases with the highest brain T cell transcript signatures were chosen for sequencing. Pre-surgery treatment included at least one anti-epileptic drug. Here immunoSEQ multiplex PCR was the method, and the copy in TCRdb shows in-frame clones only, minus some. The data show about 350,000 clones, roughly 93% seen once.

The sequence was obtained from a boy under two years old with tuberous sclerosis and intractable seizures. The rearrangement joins TRBV6-5 to TRBJ1-1, with 9 bases fitting TRBD1. Here the sequenced sample was peripheral blood, taken approximately 5 months after surgery. CDR3 region: CASSYSTDRGSTEAFF. In nucleotides, the CDR3 is TGTGCCAGCAGTTACTCCACGGACAGGGGAAGCACTGAAGCTTTCTTT.